Each of the 27 T cell receptor beta chains below was sequenced from the same sample in a study of identical twins. TCRdb re-analysed the 5' RACE reads in MiXCR, keeping a single row per CDR3 protein. The data hold 350,000 to 400,000 distinct CDR3 sequences, with 7% to 9.5% observed a single time. Sequencing input: naive T cells sorted from blood. The origin of the receptors is a woman aged 45-60 years in good health.

The V and J genes are TRBV10-3 and TRBJ1-1; perhaps TRBD1 as D (5 bases). The V gene lost 2 bases and the J gene lost 10 bases, with 14 bases spanning the gap. CDR1 ENHRY and CDR2 SYGVKD come from the germline V gene. The CDR3 is 13 amino acids. This chain's CDR3 is CAISEPGFGGAFF. The CDR3 bases are TGTGCCATCAGTGAGCCCGGTTTCGGGGGAGCTTTCTTT.

This CDR3 reads CASRNRLGEQFF. CDR3 DNA: TGTGCCAGCAGGAACCGGTTGGGAGAGCAGTTCTTC. The rearrangement links TRBV6-1 to TRBJ2-1; D is unclear. V dropped 6 bases and J dropped 10 bases, with 13 bases sitting between them. The V gene's germline CDR1 is MNHNS and CDR2 SASEGT. This CDR3 is 12 amino acids long.

In its sample, this clonotype was seen a few times. The chain combines TRBV3-1 with TRBJ2-2; D call uncertain. Trimming pared 5 bases from V and 3 bases from J, leaving 19 bases between. Germline V gives CDR1 LGHDT, CDR2 YNNKEL (reference sequence). The CDR3 has 17 residues. CDR3 coding DNA: TGTGCCAGCAGCAAGCTTGCAACGGACGGCCACACCGGGGAGCTGTTTTTT. Its translation: CASSKLATDGHTGELFF.

The genes are TRBV4-2 and TRBJ2-1, with 8 bases fitting TRBD2. This CDR3 contains 15 residues. Germline lookup yields CDR1 LGHNA and CDR2 YNFKEQ. With 0 bases clipped from V and 13 bases from J, the junction kept 11 bases outside the gene matches. The CDR3 here is CASSQDFGREGGQFF. CDR3 DNA: TGTGCCAGCAGCCAAGATTTCGGACGGGAGGGTGGTCAGTTCTTC.

This clonotype showed up just a few times. The chain is built from TRBV12-3 or TRBV12-4 and TRBJ1-5, with D maybe TRBD1 (5 bases). V was shortened by 5 bases and J by 5 bases, with 7 bases between the two germline ends. The CDR3 contains 12 residues. CDR3 in DNA: TGTGCCAGCAGTCGAGGGGATCAGCCCCAGCATTTT. As protein: CASSRGDQPQHF.

This clonotype was seen at least ten times. V usage is TRBV6-5 and J usage is TRBJ2-2; the D gene is possibly TRBD1 (5 bases). Germline V lookup: CDR1 MNHEY, CDR2 SVGAGI. Deletions cut 4 bases from V and 2 bases from J, with 11 bases between. This CDR3 contains 15 residues. CDR3 in DNA: TGTGCCAGCAGTTTGGTGGGGCGTAACACCGGGGAGCTGTTTTTT. Translating it yields CASSLVGRNTGELFF.

This clonotype was seen repeatedly, ten times or more. V gene TRBV11-1 combines with J gene TRBJ2-2, with D uncertain. Between the trimmed V and J ends, which lost 6 bases and 1 base, there was a span of 9 bases. There are 14 residues in the CDR3. The germline gives CDR1 SGHAT, CDR2 FQDESV (reference sequence). The CDR3 sequence: CASSHFMNTGELFF. In DNA, the CDR3 is TGTGCCAGCAGTCATTTTATGAACACCGGGGAGCTGTTTTTT.

This clonotype appeared many times. The chain joins TRBV7-8 to TRBJ2-2; no clear D. Deletions cut 5 bases from V and 3 bases from J, with 10 bases between. Per the germline V gene, CDR1 is SGHVS and CDR2 is FQNEAQ. This CDR3 contains 14 residues. DNA for the CDR3: TGTGCCAGCAGCAGAAAAGAGTACACCGGGGAGCTGTTTTTT. Protein: CASSRKEYTGELFF.

This clonotype came up a few times. The chain combines TRBV7-9 with TRBJ1-1; TRBD1 matches 8 bases. Losses at the gene ends were 3 bases for V and 4 bases for J; bases not matched to a gene: 7. This CDR3 region has 15 residues. The germline V gene encodes CDR1 SEHNR and CDR2 FQNEAQ (reference sequence). CDR3 nucleotides: TGTGCCAGCAGCTTCGAACAGGGGGTGGGCACTGAAGCTTTCTTT. This sequence encodes CASSFEQGVGTEAFF.

This chain joins TRBV11-2 and TRBJ2-1; TRBD1 matches at 8 bases. The CDR3 runs 16 residues. CDR1 and CDR2 from the germline V gene are SGHAT and FQNNGV. The ends lost 0 bases at V and 8 bases at J; junction bases unmatched: 9. The CDR3 nucleotides read TGTGCCAGCAGCTTAGAGGGGGTCAGGGGGCACGATGAGCAGTTCTTC. Translated: CASSLEGVRGHDEQFF.

This clonotype came up a few times. The chain links TRBV19 to TRBJ1-4; D gene uncertain. The ends were cut back, 3 bases at V and 8 bases at J, with 10 bases in the middle. CDR1 is LNHDA, CDR2 SQIVND, per germline (reference sequence). CDR3 length: 13 residues. For the CDR3, the DNA is TGTGCCAGTAGTATCGTCAGCCGAGAAAAACTGTTTTTT. Residues: CASSIVSREKLFF.

This clonotype was seen ten or more times. The V gene is TRBV10-3, the J gene TRBJ2-7, with D hard to call. Germline CDR1 ENHRY, CDR2 SYGVKD. The CDR3 has 12 residues. V shed 3 bases and J shed 2 bases, with 5 bases lying between them. The CDR3 DNA reads as TGTGCCATCAGTGACAGAACCTACGAGCAGTACGTC. Amino acids: CAISDRTYEQYV.

The rearrangement links TRBV19 to TRBJ2-1; TRBD2 matches 13 bases. With 1 base clipped from V and 7 bases from J, the junction kept 1 base outside the gene matches. CDR1 LNHDA and CDR2 SQIVND come from the germline V gene (reference sequence). CDR3 length equals 15 residues. CDR3 in amino acids: CASSIVTSGRNEQFF. The CDR3 DNA reads TGTGCCAGTAGTATAGTGACTAGCGGGAGGAATGAGCAGTTCTTC.

The J gene is TRBJ2-5, the V gene TRBV11-2, with 8 bases identical to TRBD1. The CDR3 is 17 amino acids. V lost 1 base, J lost 4 bases, and 11 bases stayed unmatched. In germline, CDR1 is SGHAT, CDR2 FQNNGV. CDR3: CASSLAPPRGRRETQYF. The CDR3 DNA reads as TGTGCCAGCAGCTTAGCCCCTCCCAGGGGGCGCCGAGAGACCCAGTACTTC.

This clonotype was seen ten or more times. The genes are TRBV12-3 or TRBV12-4 and TRBJ1-4; 7 bases agree with TRBD1. The CDR3 contains 14 residues. Germline trimming cut 6 bases from V and 7 bases from J; bases unmatched to any gene: 8. CDR3 bases: TGTGCCAGCAGGTCCTGGGACAGCGGTGAAAAACTGTTTTTT. Its translation: CASRSWDSGEKLFF.

There are a few counts of this clonotype. The V and J genes are TRBV3-1 and TRBJ1-5; 7 positions agree with TRBD1. Germline V gene sequence: CDR1 LGHDT, CDR2 YNNKEL (reference sequence). V trimming: 4 bases; J trimming: 6 bases; junction bases outside the gene matches: 3. This CDR3 contains 13 residues. The CDR3 nucleotides read TGTGCCAGCAGCCCGACAGGGTTTCAGCCCCAGCATTTT. This codes for CASSPTGFQPQHF.

A few counts support this clonotype. The V call is TRBV25-1, the J call TRBJ2-1; D not resolved. Germline V CDR1 and CDR2: MGHDK, SYGVNS. Trimming removed 3 bases at V and 14 bases at J, with 14 bases between. This CDR3 region has 12 residues. This CDR3 reads CASSDQDRIKFF. The CDR3 DNA follows: TGTGCCAGCAGTGACCAGGATCGAATAAAGTTCTTC.

This clonotype was counted only a few times. The CDR3 coding sequence is TGTGCCAGCAGTTTGGGATCAGGCTCAGCTTTCTTT. This translates into CASSLGSGSAFF. This chain uses TRBV6-5 with TRBJ1-1; D is undetermined. V gave up 4 bases and J gave up 10 bases, with 13 bases separating them. Germline values: CDR1 MNHEY, CDR2 SVGAGI. The CDR3 consists of 12 residues.

This clonotype has at least ten counts. The chain links TRBV6-5 to TRBJ2-7; maybe TRBD2 (6 bases). The CDR3 spans 14 residues. Trimming removed 4 bases from V and 7 bases from J, with 17 bases in between. Per germline, CDR1 MNHEY and CDR2 SVGAGI. In DNA, the CDR3 is TGTGCCAGCAGTTCGCGCGGGATGACACTTGAGCAGTACTTC. Encoded protein: CASSSRGMTLEQYF.

This clonotype was seen a few times. This chain connects TRBV6-1 to TRBJ2-7; D is unclear. The CDR3 extends over 12 amino acids. V lost 4 bases to trimming and J lost 4 bases, with 8 bases between them. Germline V gives CDR1 MNHNS, CDR2 SASEGT. This chain's CDR3 is CASSAPGYEQYV. Written as DNA, the CDR3 is TGTGCCAGCAGTGCCCCAGGTTACGAGCAGTACGTC.

This clonotype was seen ten or more times. The chain joins TRBV5-1 to TRBJ2-1; D gene unclear. Trimming took 7 bases from V and 9 from J, leaving 17 bases between them. The CDR3 covers 13 residues. Germline CDR1 SGHRS, CDR2 YFSETQ. The CDR3 protein is CASRQAPVPEQFF. DNA of the CDR3: TGCGCCAGCCGCCAAGCTCCGGTTCCTGAGCAGTTCTTC.

This clonotype was seen many times. The chain employs TRBV7-2 and TRBJ2-1; 9 bases are shared with TRBD2. V trimming: 1 base; J trimming: 6 bases; junction bases outside the gene matches: 10. The CDR3 spans 17 residues. Germline V gives CDR1 SGHTA, CDR2 FQGNSA. The CDR3 spells CASSLVEGLAFGNEQFF. The DNA for the CDR3 is TGTGCCAGCAGCTTAGTGGAGGGACTAGCCTTTGGCAATGAGCAGTTCTTC.

The chain uses TRBV5-1 and TRBJ2-7, with unresolved D. The V end lost 0 bases, the J end lost 3 bases, and 10 bases lay between the germline ends. The germline gives CDR1 SGHRS, CDR2 YFSETQ. The CDR3 has 14 residues. The CDR3 is CASSLANTGYEQYF. The CDR3 DNA follows: TGCGCCAGCAGCTTGGCTAATACTGGCTACGAGCAGTACTTC.

This clonotype has only a few counts. The CDR3 loop is CATSGDRGDTQYF. As DNA, the CDR3 is TGTGCCACCAGCGGGGACAGGGGGGATACGCAGTATTTT. The V call is TRBV15, the J call TRBJ2-3; 11 nucleotides align to TRBD1. Unmatched junction bases numbered 1, after V lost 5 bases and J lost 6 bases. Germline lookup yields CDR1 LNHNV and CDR2 YYDKDF (reference sequence). CDR3 length: 13 amino acids. The full variable domain, in which reference TRBV15 and TRBJ2-3 provide the parts outside the CDR3, is DAMVIQNPRYQVTQFGKPVTLSCSQTLNHNVMYWYQQKSSQAPKLLFHYYDKDFNNEADTPDNFQSRRPNTSFCFLDIRSPGLGDTAMYLCATSGDRGDTQYFGPGTRLTVL.

This clonotype appeared many times. The chain has TRBV20-1 and TRBJ1-2; no clear D. The ends were cut back, 0 bases at V and 4 bases at J, with 9 bases in the middle. The CDR3 runs to 13 residues. Looked up from germline, CDR1 is DFQATT and CDR2 is SNEGSKA (reference sequence). The CDR3 region is CSARDTELYGYTF. CDR3 bases: TGCAGTGCTAGAGACACGGAACTCTATGGCTACACCTTC.

In this sample, this clonotype turned up a few times. This rearrangement joins TRBV6-2 or TRBV6-3 to TRBJ2-3; D not certain. Deletions cut 8 bases from V and 4 bases from J, with 13 bases between. Germline loops: CDR1 MNHEY, CDR2 SVGEGT. This CDR3 is 13 amino acids long. The CDR3 bases are TGTGCCAGCGCCCCAGGTCCCGCAGATACGCAGTATTTT. Its protein is CASAPGPADTQYF.

This clonotype appeared a few times. This chain uses TRBV12-3 or TRBV12-4 with TRBJ2-1; TRBD1 might be the D (5 bases). The CDR3 covers 15 residues. Trimming removed 6 bases at V and 0 bases at J, with 12 bases between. The CDR3 DNA follows: TGTGCCAGCAGAACCACAGGTCCCTCCTACAATGAGCAGTTCTTC. Amino acid sequence: CASRTTGPSYNEQFF.